These T cell receptor beta chains were read from a single sample in a study of blood T cells in healthy people across ages. MiXCR, run by TCRdb on the 5' RACE reads, gives a single entry per CDR3 protein. The table has roughly 1,100,000 distinct CDR3 sequences, less than 25% seen once. This sample was shared with a second study, whose subject was T cells of mothers and their children.

Input material: blood. The receptors derive from a girl aged 2-15 years in good health. The CDR3 runs from the conserved cysteine through the conserved F or W. The D gene is left open where the match is weak. Rows give clone size only sometimes, using once, few, many, or a class for an expanded clone.

.	.	TRBV7-6	TRBJ2-2	TGTGCCAGCAGCTTAGGGGCCGATAACACCGGGGAGCTGTTTTTT	CASSLGADNTGELFF
.	.	TRBV6-1	TRBJ2-3	TGTGCCAGCCAGGGGGGCAGGGTGGGCACAGATACGCAGTATTTT	CASQGGRVGTDTQYF
few	.	TRBV6-6	TRBJ2-1	TGTGCCAGCCGGGTCGTATACAATGAGCAGTTCTTC	CASRVVYNEQFF
few	.	TRBV19	TRBJ1-1	TGTGCCAGTAGTAACCGAATTGAAGCTTTCTTT	CASSNRIEAFF
many	TRBD1	TRBV4-3	TRBJ2-1	TGCGCCAGCAGCCAAGGACAGGGAAAGTACGAGCAGTTCTTC	CASSQGQGKYEQFF
few	TRBD1	TRBV4-3	TRBJ2-7	TGCGCCAGCAGCCAAACCAGGGGGAACTACGAGCAGTACTTC	CASSQTRGNYEQYF
few	.	TRBV12-3/TRBV12-4	TRBJ2-4	TGTGCCAGCAGTCCTACACTAGGCGCCAAAAACATTCAGTACTTC	CASSPTLGAKNIQYF
.	.	TRBV7-9	TRBJ1-2	TGTGCCAGCAGCAGCATGGGTAGTGCCCTCTATGGCTACACCTTC	CASSSMGSALYGYTF
.	TRBD1	TRBV7-9	TRBJ2-7	TGTGCCAGCAGCTCACGGACAGGGGCTAACGAGCAGTACTTC	CASSSRTGANEQYF
.	.	TRBV5-1	TRBJ2-1	TGCGCCAGCAGCTTGGCACTAGCAGTCAATGAGCAGTTCTTC	CASSLALAVNEQFF
few	TRBD1	TRBV5-1	TRBJ1-2	TGCGCCAGCAGCCACGACAGGGTGTCCTACACCTTC	CASSHDRVSYTF
few	.	TRBV6-2/TRBV6-3	TRBJ2-1	TGTGCCAGCAGTCAAGAGCTACACAATGAGCAGTTCTTC	CASSQELHNEQFF
.	TRBD1	TRBV3-1	TRBJ2-3	TGTGCCAGCAGCGCCGGACAGGGGGCGACAGATACGCAGTATTTT	CASSAGQGATDTQYF
.	.	TRBV5-1	TRBJ2-7	TGCGCCAGCAGCTTGGAACAGGGTTCCTACGAGCAGTACTTC	CASSLEQGSYEQYF
.	TRBD2	TRBV7-2	TRBJ2-7	TGTGCCAGCGGGGACTATACGAATGACGAGCAGTACTTC	CASGDYTNDEQYF
.	TRBD1	TRBV5-1	TRBJ2-5	TGCGCCAGCACCTGGGAGACAGGGCTCGAGACCCAGTACTTC	CASTWETGLETQYF
few	.	TRBV27	TRBJ2-1	TGTGCCAGCAGTGGGCCAGTTTACGATGAGCAGTTCTTC	CASSGPVYDEQFF
few	TRBD1	TRBV27	TRBJ1-6	TGTGCCAGCAGTCCAAATCCGGGACAGGATTCACCCCTCCACTTT	CASSPNPGQDSPLHF
few	.	TRBV14	TRBJ2-1	TGTGCCAGCAGCCATTCCCCGGATGAGCAGTTCTTC	CASSHSPDEQFF
few	.	TRBV2	TRBJ2-5	TGTGCCAGCAGCCACGGACTGCCGGGTGAGCAGTTTTTC	CASSHGLPGEQFF
.	.	TRBV10-2	TRBJ2-1	TGCGCCAGCAGTGAGCAACCGGACTCATACAATGAGCAGTTCTTC	CASSEQPDSYNEQFF
.	.	TRBV20-1	TRBJ1-6	TGCAGTGCTCCAGACAGAGAGGGTTCACCCCTCCACTTT	CSAPDREGSPLHF
.	TRBD1	TRBV7-2	TRBJ2-3	TGTGCCAGCAGCTTTGGTCGGGACAGGGCTTTCACAGATACGCAGTATTTT	CASSFGRDRAFTDTQYF
.	TRBD1	TRBV20-1	TRBJ2-7	TGCAGTGCTAGAGAGATTCCAGGGGGCTACGAGCAGTACTTC	CSAREIPGGYEQYF
.	.	TRBV7-6	TRBJ1-2	TGTGCCAGCAGCTTAGAAGGGCTGTCTTTCGATGGCTACACCTTC	CASSLEGLSFDGYTF
few	.	TRBV7-9	TRBJ2-1	TGTGCCAGCAGCTTAGAAATCCATGAGCAGTTCTTC	CASSLEIHEQFF
.	.	TRBV6-1	TRBJ2-4	TGTGCCAGCAGTGAAGGAAGGCTAGCCAAAAACATTCAGTACTTC	CASSEGRLAKNIQYF
many	.	TRBV29-1	TRBJ1-1	TGCAGCGTTGAGGGGGGAAGGACTGAAGCTTTCTTT	CSVEGGRTEAFF
.	.	TRBV7-9	TRBJ2-5	TGTGCCAGCAGCTCAATTGACAGCCTTCAAGAGACCCAGTACTTC	CASSSIDSLQETQYF
few	.	TRBV6-5	TRBJ1-2	TGTGCCAGCAGCGAGGCAGTCCTCGGGGACTATGGCTACACCTTC	CASSEAVLGDYGYTF
.	.	TRBV29-1	TRBJ2-7	TGCAGCGTTGCGGGGACCGGATTATACGAGCAGTACTTC	CSVAGTGLYEQYF
.	TRBD1	TRBV19	TRBJ2-3	TGTGCCAGTAGTATCTCGACAGGGTTTAATTGGAATCCTAGCACAGATACGCAGTATTTT	CASSISTGFNWNPSTDTQYF
few	.	TRBV29-1	TRBJ2-3	TGCAGCGTTGGTCCCGAACAGGGACGCACAGATACGCAGTATTTT	CSVGPEQGRTDTQYF
.	.	TRBV19	TRBJ1-1	TGTGCCAGTAGTACAGGGTATTACACTGAAGCTTTCTTT	CASSTGYYTEAFF
few	.	TRBV5-1	TRBJ2-4	TGCGCCAGCAGCGGAGGGGGGGGCAGAGGTGTGGAGTACTTC	CASSGGGGRGVEYF
few	.	TRBV27	TRBJ1-2	TGTGCCAGCAGTTCTGATTTTCCGGCCAGCTATGGCTACACCTTC	CASSSDFPASYGYTF
.	TRBD2	TRBV10-3	TRBJ2-1	TGTGCCATCAGTGAGTCCTGGGGAGCTAGCGGGAGGGTCAATGAGCAGTTCTTC	CAISESWGASGRVNEQFF
few	TRBD1	TRBV28	TRBJ2-7	TGTGCCAGCAGTTTGCACGGACAGGGAATCTACGAGCAGTACTTC	CASSLHGQGIYEQYF
.	TRBD1	TRBV20-1	TRBJ2-7	TGCAGTGCTAGAGATAGCGACAGGGGGACCCACGAGCAGTACTTC	CSARDSDRGTHEQYF
few	TRBD1	TRBV7-9	TRBJ1-1	TGTGCCAGCAGCTCGGGACAGGGTCCGAACACTGAAGCTTTCTTT	CASSSGQGPNTEAFF
.	.	TRBV20-1	TRBJ2-3	TGCAGTGCTATGCCCGGGGCGGGGCAGGTGCATACGCAGTATTTT	CSAMPGAGQVHTQYF
few	TRBD1	TRBV5-1	TRBJ1-1	TGCGCCAGCAGCTCCTGGACAGGTGGAGGGACTGAAGCTTTCTTT	CASSSWTGGGTEAFF
few	TRBD1	TRBV28	TRBJ2-5	TGTGCCAGCAGTTTTAGTGACAGGGTTGCCAAGCAGTACTTC	CASSFSDRVAKQYF
.	.	TRBV6-6	TRBJ1-4	TGTGCCAGCAGTGACACACCTGGGTCCGGGGAAAAACTGTTTTTT	CASSDTPGSGEKLFF
.	TRBD2	TRBV27	TRBJ2-2	TGTGCCAGCACTAGCGGGAGCACCGGGGAGCTGTTTTTT	CASTSGSTGELFF
few	.	TRBV12-3/TRBV12-4	TRBJ1-4	TGTGCCAGCAGCTATTCCGGCAGCTTTAAACTGTTTTTT	CASSYSGSFKLFF
few	.	TRBV9	TRBJ1-2	TGTGCCAGCACCGCCCGAGCGGGTACTAACTATGGCTACACCTTC	CASTARAGTNYGYTF
.	.	TRBV20-1	TRBJ2-5	TGCAGTGCTAGTCCCAAAGGAGTAGCTCGGGCAGAGACCCAGTACTTC	CSASPKGVARAETQYF
.	.	TRBV2	TRBJ2-3	TGTGCCAGCAGGGACTTACAGGACGCGGATACGCAGTATTTT	CASRDLQDADTQYF
few	.	TRBV29-1	TRBJ2-7	TGCAGCGTAGGGCTATGGAGAGGGGGACACGAGCAGTACTTC	CSVGLWRGGHEQYF
.	TRBD1	TRBV20-1	TRBJ1-2	TGCAGTGCTAGAAGGGTGGACAGGGGGCCCAACTATGGCTACACCTTC	CSARRVDRGPNYGYTF
few	.	TRBV29-1	TRBJ2-2	TGCAGCGTTGAGTCCGGGGCGAGCGGGGAGCTGTTTTTT	CSVESGASGELFF